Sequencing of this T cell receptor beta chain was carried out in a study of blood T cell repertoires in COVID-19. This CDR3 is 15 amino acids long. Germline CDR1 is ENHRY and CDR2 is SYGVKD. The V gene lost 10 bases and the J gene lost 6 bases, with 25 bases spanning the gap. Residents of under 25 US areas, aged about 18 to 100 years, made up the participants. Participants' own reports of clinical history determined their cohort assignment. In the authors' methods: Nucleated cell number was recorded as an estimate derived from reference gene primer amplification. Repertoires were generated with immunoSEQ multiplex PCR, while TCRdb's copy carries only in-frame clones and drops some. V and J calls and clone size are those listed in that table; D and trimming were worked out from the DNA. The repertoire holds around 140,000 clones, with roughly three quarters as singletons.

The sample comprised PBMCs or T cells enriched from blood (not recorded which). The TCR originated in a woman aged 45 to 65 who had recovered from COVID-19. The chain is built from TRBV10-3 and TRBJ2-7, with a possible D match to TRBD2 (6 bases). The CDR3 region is CATFTQGLPTSEQYF. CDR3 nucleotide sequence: TGTGCCACCTTTACTCAGGGACTCCCCACAAGCGAGCAGTACTTC.